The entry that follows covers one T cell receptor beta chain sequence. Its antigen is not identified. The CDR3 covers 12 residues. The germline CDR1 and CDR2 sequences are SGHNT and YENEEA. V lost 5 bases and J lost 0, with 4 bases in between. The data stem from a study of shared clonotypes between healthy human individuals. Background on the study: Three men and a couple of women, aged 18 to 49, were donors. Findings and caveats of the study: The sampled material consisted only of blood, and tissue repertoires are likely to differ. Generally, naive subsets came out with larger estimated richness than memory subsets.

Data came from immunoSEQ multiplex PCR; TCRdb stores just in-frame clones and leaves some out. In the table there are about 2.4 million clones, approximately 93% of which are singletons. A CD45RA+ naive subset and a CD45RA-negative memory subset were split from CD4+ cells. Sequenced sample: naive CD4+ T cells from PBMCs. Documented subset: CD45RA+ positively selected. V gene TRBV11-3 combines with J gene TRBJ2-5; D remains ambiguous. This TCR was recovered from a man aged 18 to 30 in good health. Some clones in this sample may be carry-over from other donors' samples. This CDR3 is CASSLYQETQYF. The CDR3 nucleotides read TGTGCCAGCAGCCTCTACCAAGAGACCCAGTACTTC.